This T cell receptor beta chain was sequenced in a study of technical replicates of blood from a handful of donors. Generated by immunoSEQ multiplex PCR, the TCRdb table keeps only in-frame clones and is missing some. The repertoire includes about 67,000 clones, 95% to 97% of them detected once, and 0.2% to 0.3% sits in the top ten. Trimming pared 0 bases from V and 6 bases from J, leaving 14 bases between. CDR1 and CDR2 (germline): MGHRA, YSYEKL. The CDR3 sequence is 16 residues long. The sequence derives from a human donor in good health. Material: T cells isolated from PBMCs. The gene calls are TRBV4-1 and TRBJ1-4; D call uncertain. The CDR3 loop is CASSQDQRGADEKLFF. The CDR3 region has the DNA TGCGCCAGCAGCCAAGATCAACGGGGAGCCGATGAAAAACTGTTTTTT.